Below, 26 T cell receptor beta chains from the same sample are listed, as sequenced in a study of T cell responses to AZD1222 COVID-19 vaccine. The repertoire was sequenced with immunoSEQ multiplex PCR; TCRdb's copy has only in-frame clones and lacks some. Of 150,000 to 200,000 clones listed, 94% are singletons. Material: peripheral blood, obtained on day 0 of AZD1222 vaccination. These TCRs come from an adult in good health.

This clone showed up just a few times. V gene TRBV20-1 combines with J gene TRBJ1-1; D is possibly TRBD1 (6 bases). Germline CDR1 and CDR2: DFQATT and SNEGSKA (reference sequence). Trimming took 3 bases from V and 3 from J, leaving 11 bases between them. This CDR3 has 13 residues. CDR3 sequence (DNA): TGCAGTGCTAGTGGTACAGGGTACACTGAAGCTTTCTTT. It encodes CSASGTGYTEAFF.

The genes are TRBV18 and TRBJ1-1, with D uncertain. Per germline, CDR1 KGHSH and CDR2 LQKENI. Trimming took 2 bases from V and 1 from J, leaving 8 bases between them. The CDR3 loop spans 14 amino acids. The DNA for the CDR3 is TGTGCCAGCTCACCAATTAACGGGAACACTGAAGCTTTCTTT. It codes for CASSPINGNTEAFF. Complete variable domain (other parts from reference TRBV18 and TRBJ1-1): NAGVMQNPRHLVRRRGQEARLRCSPMKGHSHVYWYRQLPEEGLKFMVYLQKENIIDESGMPKERFSAEFPKEGPSILRIQQVVRGDSAAYFCASSPINGNTEAFFGQGTRLTVV.

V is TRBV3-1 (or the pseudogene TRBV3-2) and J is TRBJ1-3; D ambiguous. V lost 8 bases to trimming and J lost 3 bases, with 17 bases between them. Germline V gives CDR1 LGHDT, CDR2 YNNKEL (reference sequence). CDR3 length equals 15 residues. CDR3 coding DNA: TGTGCCAGCGGCATGAACTCGGGATTTGGAAACACCATATATTTT. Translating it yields CASGMNSGFGNTIYF.

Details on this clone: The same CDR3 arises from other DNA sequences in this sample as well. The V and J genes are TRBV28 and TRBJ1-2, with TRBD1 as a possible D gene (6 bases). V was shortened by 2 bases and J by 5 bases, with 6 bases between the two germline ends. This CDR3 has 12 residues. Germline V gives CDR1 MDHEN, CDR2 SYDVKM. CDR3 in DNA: TGTGCCAGCAGTTTAAGGGGGTATGGCTACACCTTC. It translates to CASSLRGYGYTF.

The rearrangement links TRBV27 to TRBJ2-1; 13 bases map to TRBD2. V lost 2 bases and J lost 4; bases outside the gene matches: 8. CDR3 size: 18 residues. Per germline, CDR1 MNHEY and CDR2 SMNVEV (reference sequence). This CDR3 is CASSLGLAGVSRYNEQFF. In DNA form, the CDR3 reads TGTGCCAGCAGTTTAGGACTAGCGGGAGTCTCCCGATACAATGAGCAGTTCTTC.

CDR3: CASSLVRDRGSGEQFF. CDR3 DNA: TGTGCCAGCAGCTTGGTTCGGGACAGGGGATCCGGTGAGCAGTTCTTC. The V call is TRBV5-6, the J call TRBJ2-1; 10 bases line up with TRBD1. The V gene's germline CDR1 is SGHDT and CDR2 YYEEEE. V lost 0 bases, J lost 9 bases, and 9 bases stayed unmatched. CDR3 size: 16 residues.

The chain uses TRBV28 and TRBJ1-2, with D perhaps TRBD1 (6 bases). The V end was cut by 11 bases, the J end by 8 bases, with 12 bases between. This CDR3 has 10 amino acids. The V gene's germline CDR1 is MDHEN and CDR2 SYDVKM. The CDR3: CASGAQGYTF. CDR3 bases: TGTGCCTCGGGGGCGCAAGGCTACACCTTC.

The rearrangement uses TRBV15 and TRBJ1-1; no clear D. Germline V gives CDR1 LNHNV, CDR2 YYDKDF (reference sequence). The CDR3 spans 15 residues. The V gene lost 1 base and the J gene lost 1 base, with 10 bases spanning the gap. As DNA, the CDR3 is TGTGCCACCAGCAGAGTCGCGGGGAGGAACACTGAAGCTTTCTTT. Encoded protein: CATSRVAGRNTEAFF.

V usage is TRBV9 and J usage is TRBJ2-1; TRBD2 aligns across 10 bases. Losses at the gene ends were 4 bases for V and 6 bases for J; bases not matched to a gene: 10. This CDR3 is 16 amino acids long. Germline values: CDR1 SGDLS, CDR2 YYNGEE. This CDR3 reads CASSSQGLAGANEQFF. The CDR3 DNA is TGTGCCAGCAGCTCCCAGGGGCTAGCGGGAGCCAATGAGCAGTTCTTC.

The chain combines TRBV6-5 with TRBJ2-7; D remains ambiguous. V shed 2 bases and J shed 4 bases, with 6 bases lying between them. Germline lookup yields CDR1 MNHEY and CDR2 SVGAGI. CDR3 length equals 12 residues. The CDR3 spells CASSYDGYEQYF. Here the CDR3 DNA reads TGTGCCAGCAGTTACGACGGGTACGAGCAGTACTTC.

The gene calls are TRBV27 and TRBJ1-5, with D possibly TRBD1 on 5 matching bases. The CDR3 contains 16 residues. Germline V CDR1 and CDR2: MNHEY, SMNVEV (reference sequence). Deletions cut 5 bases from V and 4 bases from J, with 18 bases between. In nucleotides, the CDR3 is TGTGCCAGCAGTCCACAGTGGGGCCCCCTAAATCAGCCCCAGCATTTT. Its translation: CASSPQWGPLNQPQHF.

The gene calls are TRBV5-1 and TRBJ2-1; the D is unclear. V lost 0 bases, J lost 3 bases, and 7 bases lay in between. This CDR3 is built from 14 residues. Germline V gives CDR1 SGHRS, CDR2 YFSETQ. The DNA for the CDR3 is TGCGCCAGCAGCTTGGTGGCGGACTACAATGAGCAGTTCTTC. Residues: CASSLVADYNEQFF. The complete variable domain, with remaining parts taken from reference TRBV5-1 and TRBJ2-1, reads KAGVTQTPRYLIKTRGQQVTLSCSPISGHRSVSWYQQTPGQGLQFLFEYFSETQRNKGNFPGRFSGRQFSNSRSEMNVSTLELGDSALYLCASSLVADYNEQFFGPGTRLTVL.

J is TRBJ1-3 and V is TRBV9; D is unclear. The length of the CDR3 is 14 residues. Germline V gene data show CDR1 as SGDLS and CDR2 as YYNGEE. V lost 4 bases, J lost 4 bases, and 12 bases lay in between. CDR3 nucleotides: TGTGCCAGCAGCCCACGGACCGACGGAAACACCATATATTTT. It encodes CASSPRTDGNTIYF.

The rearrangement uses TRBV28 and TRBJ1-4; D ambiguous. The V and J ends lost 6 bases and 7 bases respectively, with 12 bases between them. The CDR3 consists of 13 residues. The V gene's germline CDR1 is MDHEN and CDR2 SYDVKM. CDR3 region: CASRGGGFEKLFF. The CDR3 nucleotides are TGTGCCAGCAGGGGTGGAGGGTTTGAAAAACTGTTTTTT.

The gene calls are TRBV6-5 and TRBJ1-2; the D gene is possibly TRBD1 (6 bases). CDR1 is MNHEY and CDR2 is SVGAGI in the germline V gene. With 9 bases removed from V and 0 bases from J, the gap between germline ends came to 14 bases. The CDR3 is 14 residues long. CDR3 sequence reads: CASTRTVPNYGYTF. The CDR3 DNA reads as TGTGCCAGTACCAGGACAGTCCCTAACTATGGCTACACCTTC.

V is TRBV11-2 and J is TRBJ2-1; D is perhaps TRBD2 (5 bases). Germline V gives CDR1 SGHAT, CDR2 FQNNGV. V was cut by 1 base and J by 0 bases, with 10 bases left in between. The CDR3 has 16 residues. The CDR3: CASSLVPSSSYNEQFF. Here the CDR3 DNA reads TGTGCCAGCAGCTTAGTCCCTAGCAGCTCCTACAATGAGCAGTTCTTC.

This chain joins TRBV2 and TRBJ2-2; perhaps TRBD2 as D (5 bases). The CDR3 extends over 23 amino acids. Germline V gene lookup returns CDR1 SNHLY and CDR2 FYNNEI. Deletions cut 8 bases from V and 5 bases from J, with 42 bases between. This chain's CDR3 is CASLLRRDIEHRGAVFGTGELFF. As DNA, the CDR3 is TGTGCCAGCCTGCTCCGCCGCGACATCGAACACCGGGGAGCTGTTTTCGGAACCGGGGAGCTGTTTTTT.

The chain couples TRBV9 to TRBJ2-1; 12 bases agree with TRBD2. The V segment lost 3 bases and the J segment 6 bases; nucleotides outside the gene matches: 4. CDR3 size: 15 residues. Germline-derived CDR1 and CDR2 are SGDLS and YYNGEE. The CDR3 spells CASSALAGGLNEQFF. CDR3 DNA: TGTGCCAGCAGCGCACTAGCGGGAGGTCTCAATGAGCAGTTCTTC.

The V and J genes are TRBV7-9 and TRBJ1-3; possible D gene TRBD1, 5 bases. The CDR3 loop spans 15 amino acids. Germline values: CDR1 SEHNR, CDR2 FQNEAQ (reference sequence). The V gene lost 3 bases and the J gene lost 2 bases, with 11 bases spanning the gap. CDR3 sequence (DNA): TGTGCCAGCAGCTTGGGCAGGGTAGCTGGAAACACCATATATTTT. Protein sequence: CASSLGRVAGNTIYF.

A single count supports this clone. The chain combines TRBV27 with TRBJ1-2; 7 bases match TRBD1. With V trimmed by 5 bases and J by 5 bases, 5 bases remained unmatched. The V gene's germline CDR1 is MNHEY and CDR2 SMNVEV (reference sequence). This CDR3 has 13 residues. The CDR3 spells CASSAGQKYGYTF. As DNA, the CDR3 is TGTGCCAGCAGTGCGGGACAGAAATATGGCTACACCTTC.

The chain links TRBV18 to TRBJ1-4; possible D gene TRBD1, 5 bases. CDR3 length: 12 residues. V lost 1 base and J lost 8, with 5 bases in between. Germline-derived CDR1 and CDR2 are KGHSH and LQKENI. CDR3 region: CASSPRGEKLFF. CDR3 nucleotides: TGTGCCAGCTCACCACGGGGCGAAAAACTGTTTTTT.

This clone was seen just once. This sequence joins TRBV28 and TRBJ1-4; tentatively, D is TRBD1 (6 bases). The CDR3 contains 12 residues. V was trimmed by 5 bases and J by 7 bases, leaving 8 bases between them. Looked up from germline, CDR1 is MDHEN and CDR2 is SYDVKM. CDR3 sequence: CASSAGVEKLFF. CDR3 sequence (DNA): TGTGCCAGCAGTGCAGGGGTTGAAAAACTGTTTTTT.

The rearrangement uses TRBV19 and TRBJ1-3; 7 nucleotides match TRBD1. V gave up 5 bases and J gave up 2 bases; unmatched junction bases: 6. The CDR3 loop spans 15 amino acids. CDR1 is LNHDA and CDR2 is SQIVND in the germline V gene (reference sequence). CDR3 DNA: TGTGCCAGTAGTGCAAGACAGGGACCTGGAAACACCATATATTTT. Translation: CASSARQGPGNTIYF.

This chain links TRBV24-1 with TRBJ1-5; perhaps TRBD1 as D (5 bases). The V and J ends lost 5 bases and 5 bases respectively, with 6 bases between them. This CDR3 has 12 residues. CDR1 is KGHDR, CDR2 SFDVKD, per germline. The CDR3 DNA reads TGTGCCACCAGTGGGGGGGATCAGCCCCAGCATTTT. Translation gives CATSGGDQPQHF.

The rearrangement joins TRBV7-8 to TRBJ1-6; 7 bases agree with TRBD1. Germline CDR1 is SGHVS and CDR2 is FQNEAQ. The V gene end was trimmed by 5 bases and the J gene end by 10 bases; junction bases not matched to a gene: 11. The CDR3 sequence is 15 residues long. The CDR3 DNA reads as TGTGCCAGCAGCCCCACCCGGGACAGAGGGTCACCCCTCCACTTT. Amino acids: CASSPTRDRGSPLHF. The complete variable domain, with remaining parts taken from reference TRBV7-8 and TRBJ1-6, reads GAGVSQSPRYKVAKRGQDVALRCDPISGHVSLFWYQQALGQGPEFLTYFQNEAQLDKSGLPSDRFFAERPEGSVSTLKIQRTQQEDSAVYLCASSPTRDRGSPLHFGNGTRLTVT.

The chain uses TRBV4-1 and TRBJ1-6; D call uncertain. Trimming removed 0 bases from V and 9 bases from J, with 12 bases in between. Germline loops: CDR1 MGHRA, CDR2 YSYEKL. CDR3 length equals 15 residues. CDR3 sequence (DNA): TGCGCCAGCAGCCAAGAAACGGCCCCCCCTTCACCCCTCCACTTT. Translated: CASSQETAPPSPLHF.